This T cell receptor (beta chain) was sequenced for a study of T cells in Graves' hyperthyroidism and ophthalmopathy. Patients with uncontrolled infections, other autoimmune diseases, pregnancy or lactation were excluded. Template material for amplifying TCR beta CDR3 regions consisted of RNA transcripts. Researchers ran a first-round RT-PCR on the TCR CDR3 using the HTBI primer set. TCRdb called the multiplex PCR reads again in MiXCR, with one record for every CDR3 protein. This table has about 400,000 distinct CDR3 sequences, over 12% appearing once. This CDR3 contains 15 residues. Germline values: CDR1 KGHDR, CDR2 SFDVKD. With 2 bases clipped from V and 6 bases from J, the junction kept 5 bases outside the gene matches.

This sequence was found in a man aged 45-60 years with Graves' ophthalmopathy. Material: blood. The gene calls are TRBV24-1 and TRBJ2-1, with 8 bases matching TRBD2. CDR3 residues: CATSDSGLVVNEQFF. CDR3 coding DNA: TGTGCCACCAGTGATTCGGGACTAGTTGTCAATGAGCAGTTCTTC.